The clone carrying this T cell receptor (beta chain) was counted a few times. This sample is drawn from a study of shared T cell receptors in the human thymus. The protocol was immunoSEQ multiplex PCR, while the TCRdb copy is restricted to in-frame clones and leaves out a portion. The data show hundreds of thousands of clones, approximately 78% seen once. The length of the CDR3 is 16 residues. These same records also appear under a second study, on human thymus T cells. That publication notes: During corrective heart surgery, resections were taken, and the thymus tissue came from them. V and J gene usage appeared biased in thymic and blood repertoires.

The TCR comes from a boy less than two years old with a congenital heart defect. The sample consisted of thymocytes. The chain recombines TRBV21-1 with TRBJ2-7; the table's TRBD2 call for D was not verified on the DNA. TRBV21-1 is a documented pseudogene. The CDR3, as DNA: TGTGCCAGCAGTCCCTGGGAGCGGGAGGGCTCCTACGAGCAGTACTTC. It codes for CASSPWEREGSYEQYF.